A selection of T cell receptor beta chains follows, all from one sample in a study of cytomegalovirus exposure and HLA in healthy donors. Method: immunoSEQ multiplex PCR; TCRdb's copy keeps in-frame clones and lacks some. The sample shows some 13,000 clones, less than 75% of them seen only once. Sequenced: PBMCs. All receptors derive from a woman between 45 and 65 years old in good health and CMV-seropositive. Both conserved end residues are part of each CDR3. Fields, in order: D gene, V gene, J gene, clone size, CDR3 protein, CDR3 DNA. A D gene is named only where the DNA matches it firmly. Clone size is stated in some rows and not others, as once, few, many or a class when expanded.

D gene: TRBD1; V gene: TRBV4-1; J gene: TRBJ1-1; clone size: few; CDR3 protein: CASSQDPTGALRAFF; CDR3 DNA: TGCGCCAGCAGCCAAGATCCGACAGGGGCCTTGAGGGCTTTCTTT
D gene: .; V gene: TRBV30; J gene: TRBJ1-1; clone size: .; CDR3 protein: CAWMGGEAFF; CDR3 DNA: TGTGCCTGGATGGGAGGGGAAGCTTTCTTT
D gene: .; V gene: TRBV29-1; J gene: TRBJ2-1; clone size: .; CDR3 protein: CSVGRGTYNEQFF; CDR3 DNA: TGCAGCGTTGGGAGAGGAACTTACAATGAGCAGTTCTTC
D gene: TRBD1; V gene: TRBV6-5; J gene: TRBJ2-1; clone size: .; CDR3 protein: CASRTGVYNEQFF; CDR3 DNA: TGTGCCAGCAGGACAGGGGTCTACAATGAGCAGTTCTTC
D gene: .; V gene: TRBV11-2; J gene: TRBJ1-5; clone size: .; CDR3 protein: CASSLFLGNQPQHF; CDR3 DNA: TGTGCCAGCAGCTTGTTTTTAGGCAATCAGCCCCAGCATTTT
D gene: .; V gene: TRBV6-7; J gene: TRBJ2-7; clone size: .; CDR3 protein: CASSYSGVPHEQYF; CDR3 DNA: TGTGCCAGCAGTTACTCCGGGGTTCCCCACGAGCAGTACTTC
D gene: .; V gene: TRBV5-1; J gene: TRBJ2-3; clone size: few; CDR3 protein: CASSLGSRDTQYF; CDR3 DNA: TGCGCCAGCAGCCTAGGGAGTAGAGATACGCAGTATTTT
D gene: .; V gene: TRBV7-8; J gene: TRBJ1-1; clone size: few; CDR3 protein: CASSFGVEAFF; CDR3 DNA: TGTGCCAGCAGCTTCGGTGTTGAAGCTTTCTTT
D gene: .; V gene: TRBV29-1; J gene: TRBJ1-1; clone size: .; CDR3 protein: CSARRGGNTEAFF; CDR3 DNA: TGCAGCGCCCGCCGGGGAGGGAACACTGAAGCTTTCTTT
D gene: .; V gene: TRBV5-4; J gene: TRBJ1-2; clone size: .; CDR3 protein: CASSLARVRGGYTF; CDR3 DNA: TGTGCCAGCAGCTTGGCACGGGTACGGGGTGGCTACACCTTC
D gene: TRBD2; V gene: TRBV11-3; J gene: TRBJ2-7; clone size: .; CDR3 protein: CASSPTGRSYEQYF; CDR3 DNA: TGTGCCAGCAGCCCCACCGGGAGGTCCTACGAGCAGTACTTC
D gene: TRBD2; V gene: TRBV6-1; J gene: TRBJ2-1; clone size: medium-sized; CDR3 protein: CASSEREEHNEQFF; CDR3 DNA: TGTGCCAGCAGTGAGCGGGAGGAACACAATGAGCAGTTCTTC
D gene: .; V gene: TRBV28; J gene: TRBJ1-4; clone size: .; CDR3 protein: CASGAGLGEKLFF; CDR3 DNA: TGTGCCAGCGGCGCAGGGCTTGGGGAAAAACTGTTTTTT
D gene: TRBD2; V gene: TRBV4-2; J gene: TRBJ2-5; clone size: few; CDR3 protein: CASSQRGQGGETQYF; CDR3 DNA: TGTGCCAGCAGCCAAAGAGGGCAGGGAGGGGAGACCCAGTACTTC
D gene: TRBD2; V gene: TRBV5-4; J gene: TRBJ2-3; clone size: .; CDR3 protein: CASSSGTSGATDTQYF; CDR3 DNA: TGTGCCAGCAGCTCTGGGACTAGCGGGGCCACAGATACGCAGTATTTT
D gene: .; V gene: TRBV6-1; J gene: TRBJ1-1; clone size: .; CDR3 protein: CASPKAGNAEAFF; CDR3 DNA: TGTGCCAGCCCCAAGGCGGGGAATGCTGAAGCTTTCTTT
D gene: .; V gene: TRBV10-3; J gene: TRBJ1-1; clone size: .; CDR3 protein: CAIRTGATEAFF; CDR3 DNA: TGTGCCATCAGGACGGGAGCCACTGAAGCTTTCTTT
D gene: .; V gene: TRBV4-1; J gene: TRBJ2-5; clone size: once; CDR3 protein: CASSPGRGMGERTQYF; CDR3 DNA: TGCGCCAGCAGCCCGGGTCGCGGGATGGGTGAGAGGACCCAGTACTTC
D gene: .; V gene: TRBV14; J gene: TRBJ1-1; clone size: .; CDR3 protein: CASSQNPQEAFF; CDR3 DNA: TGTGCCAGCAGCCAAAATCCACAGGAAGCTTTCTTT
D gene: .; V gene: TRBV30; J gene: TRBJ1-2; clone size: once; CDR3 protein: CASRVAAQSTTF; CDR3 DNA: TGTGCCTCCCGGGTGGCGGCGCAATCTACTACATTC
D gene: .; V gene: TRBV13; J gene: TRBJ1-1; clone size: .; CDR3 protein: CASRRDTGPAFF; CDR3 DNA: TGTGCCAGCAGAAGGGACACCGGGCCCGCTTTCTTT
D gene: TRBD2; V gene: TRBV4-3; J gene: TRBJ2-1; clone size: once; CDR3 protein: CATSALAGWAGEQFF; CDR3 DNA: TGCGCCACAAGTGCACTAGCGGGATGGGCGGGTGAGCAGTTCTTC
D gene: .; V gene: TRBV6-5; J gene: TRBJ2-5; clone size: .; CDR3 protein: CASSRGFAETQYF; CDR3 DNA: TGTGCCAGCAGTCGAGGATTCGCTGAGACCCAGTACTTC
D gene: .; V gene: TRBV29-1; J gene: TRBJ2-7; clone size: few; CDR3 protein: CSVEGGGSDEQYF; CDR3 DNA: TGCAGCGTTGAAGGAGGGGGATCGGACGAGCAGTACTTC
D gene: TRBD1; V gene: TRBV6-1; J gene: TRBJ1-5; clone size: .; CDR3 protein: CASSSRQGSGQPQHF; CDR3 DNA: TGTGCCAGCAGTTCACGACAGGGTTCTGGACAGCCCCAGCATTTT
D gene: TRBD2; V gene: TRBV6-4; J gene: TRBJ2-3; clone size: few; CDR3 protein: CASSLGTSGGTDTQYF; CDR3 DNA: TGTGCCAGCAGTCTCGGGACTAGCGGGGGGACAGATACGCAGTATTTT
D gene: TRBD1; V gene: TRBV4-1; J gene: TRBJ2-3; clone size: .; CDR3 protein: CASSPSGGTGADTQYF; CDR3 DNA: TGCGCCAGCAGCCCGTCGGGAGGGACAGGGGCAGATACGCAGTATTTT
D gene: TRBD1; V gene: TRBV7-2; J gene: TRBJ1-2; clone size: .; CDR3 protein: CASSSVAGQLYGYTF; CDR3 DNA: TGTGCCAGCAGCTCCGTAGCGGGACAGCTCTATGGCTACACCTTC
D gene: .; V gene: TRBV6-5; J gene: TRBJ1-6; clone size: .; CDR3 protein: CASSSLTRNNSPLHF; CDR3 DNA: TGTGCCAGCAGTTCCCTAACCCGTAATAATTCACCCCTCCACTTT
D gene: TRBD1; V gene: TRBV5-1; J gene: TRBJ1-1; clone size: .; CDR3 protein: CASGQGLMNTEAFF; CDR3 DNA: TGCGCCAGCGGACAGGGCCTGATGAACACTGAAGCTTTCTTT
D gene: .; V gene: TRBV4-2; J gene: TRBJ1-2; clone size: .; CDR3 protein: CASSQEDPLSYGYTF; CDR3 DNA: TGTGCCAGCAGCCAAGAAGATCCTCTATCCTATGGCTACACCTTC
D gene: .; V gene: TRBV29-1; J gene: TRBJ1-1; clone size: .; CDR3 protein: CSVMTAGAFF; CDR3 DNA: TGCAGCGTGATGACAGCAGGTGCTTTCTTT
D gene: TRBD2; V gene: TRBV7-6; J gene: TRBJ2-1; clone size: .; CDR3 protein: CASSFSGSVNEQFF; CDR3 DNA: TGTGCCAGCAGCTTTAGCGGGAGTGTCAATGAGCAGTTCTTC